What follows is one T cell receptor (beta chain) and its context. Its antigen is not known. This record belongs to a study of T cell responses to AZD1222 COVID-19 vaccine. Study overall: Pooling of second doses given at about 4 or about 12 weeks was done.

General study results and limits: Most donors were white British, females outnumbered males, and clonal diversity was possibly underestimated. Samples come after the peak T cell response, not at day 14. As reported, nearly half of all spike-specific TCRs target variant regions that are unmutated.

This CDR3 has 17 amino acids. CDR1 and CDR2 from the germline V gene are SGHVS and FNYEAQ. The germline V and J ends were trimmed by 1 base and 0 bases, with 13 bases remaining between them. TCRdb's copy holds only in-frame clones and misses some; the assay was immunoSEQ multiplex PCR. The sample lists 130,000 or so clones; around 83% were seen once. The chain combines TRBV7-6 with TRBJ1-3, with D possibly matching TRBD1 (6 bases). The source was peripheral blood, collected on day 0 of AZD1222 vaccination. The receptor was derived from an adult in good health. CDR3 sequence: CASSLERTALSGNTIYF. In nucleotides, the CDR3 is TGTGCCAGCAGCTTAGAGCGGACAGCCCTCTCTGGAAACACCATATATTTT.